This paragraph covers one T cell receptor beta chain sequence. This sample is part of a study of shared clonotypes between healthy human individuals. The CDR3 has 17 amino acids. CDR1 is SGHRS, CDR2 YFSETQ, per germline. V lost 0 bases and J lost 1, with 16 bases in between. The method was immunoSEQ multiplex PCR; TCRdb's version includes in-frame clones alone and lacks a portion of them. The sample has about 1.1 million clones; about 84% are singletons. The chain uses TRBV5-1 and TRBJ2-5; TRBD2 is a possible D gene (6 bases). The sequenced sample was memory CD4+ T cells from PBMCs. Stated subset: CD45RA-negative fraction. The origin of this receptor is a man aged 18 to 29 in good health. Some clones in this sample may be carry-over from other donors' samples. The CDR3: CASSLGPGSDFQETQYF. The CDR3 bases are TGCGCCAGCAGCTTGGGCCCCGGGAGCGACTTCCAAGAGACCCAGTACTTC.